Below are 32 T cell receptor beta chains sequenced from a single sample in a study of blood T cells in healthy people across ages. Combining a sample-barcoded 5' primer with a J-beta primer mix, a second PCR ran for roughly 7 to 12 cycles. A single record per CDR3 protein comes from TCRdb applying MiXCR to the 5' RACE reads. The sample has about 900,000 distinct CDR3 sequences, about 59% seen once. Sequencing was performed on blood. The source of these receptors is a man aged 30-40 years in good health.

The CDR3 here is CASSFEQSNQPQHF. CDR3 nucleotide sequence: TGTGCCAGCAGTTTCGAACAGAGCAATCAGCCCCAGCATTTT. The chain is built from TRBV28 and TRBJ1-5; D remains ambiguous. The germline V gene has CDR1 MDHEN and CDR2 SYDVKM. The V gene lost 3 bases and the J gene lost 1 base, with 7 bases spanning the gap. CDR3 length: 14 amino acids.

This clonotype came up a few times. The V and J genes are TRBV20-1 and TRBJ1-2; unclear D gene. The CDR3 is 12 amino acids. Per the germline V gene, CDR1 is DFQATT and CDR2 is SNEGSKA (reference sequence). V lost 7 bases to trimming and J lost 5 bases, with 14 bases between them. In DNA, the CDR3 is TGCAGTGAAGGCGACCTCCCGTATGGCTACACCTTC. It yields the protein CSEGDLPYGYTF.

The chain couples TRBV20-1 to TRBJ2-1, with TRBD2 identical over 7 bases. This CDR3 spans 15 amino acids. The junction had 8 bases not matched to a gene; V was cut back by 4 bases and J by 2 bases. Germline CDR1 and CDR2: DFQATT and SNEGSKA (reference sequence). CDR3 sequence: CSAMGSGVTYNEQFF. The DNA of the CDR3 is TGCAGTGCTATGGGCAGCGGGGTAACCTACAATGAGCAGTTCTTC.

This clonotype was counted once. This chain connects TRBV28 to TRBJ2-3, with D unclear. CDR1 and CDR2 (germline): MDHEN, SYDVKM. The V end lost 3 bases, the J end lost 8 bases, and 15 bases lay between the germline ends. CDR3 length equals 14 residues. CDR3 nucleotide sequence: TGTGCCAGCAGTTTGCTGCTCCTTACGGGTACGCAGTATTTT. Translation gives CASSLLLLTGTQYF.

The genes are TRBV10-3 and TRBJ1-1; 10 nucleotides agree with TRBD1. The CDR3 loop spans 12 amino acids. Looked up from germline, CDR1 is ENHRY and CDR2 is SYGVKD. J lost 6 bases, V lost 6 bases, and 1 base had no gene match. The chain's CDR3 is CAISGTGAEAFF. The CDR3 bases are TGTGCCATCAGCGGGACAGGGGCTGAAGCTTTCTTT.

J is TRBJ1-2 and V is TRBV4-1; no clear D. The CDR3 extends over 14 amino acids. In germline, CDR1 is MGHRA, CDR2 YSYEKL. Trimming left V 4 bases short and J 5 bases short, with 14 bases between. The CDR3 protein is CASSLGMEPYGYTF. The CDR3 bases are TGCGCCAGCAGCCTGGGCATGGAACCTTATGGCTACACCTTC.

The chain is built from TRBV7-6 and TRBJ1-1; no reliable D call. The CDR3 sequence is 16 residues long. Germline V CDR1 and CDR2: SGHVS, FNYEAQ. The ends were cut back, 0 bases at V and 2 bases at J, with 13 bases in the middle. This CDR3 reads CASSLAMGAENTEAFF. The CDR3 nucleotides are TGTGCCAGCAGCTTAGCTATGGGTGCGGAAAACACTGAAGCTTTCTTT.

This rearrangement joins TRBV6-5 to TRBJ2-5; D is unclear. Germline lookup yields CDR1 MNHEY and CDR2 SVGAGI. V was clipped by 0 bases and J by 4 bases, with 12 bases between them. The CDR3 has 15 amino acids. DNA for the CDR3: TGTGCCAGCAGTTACTCAGTAGAAGGTCCAGAGACCCAGTACTTC. Protein sequence: CASSYSVEGPETQYF.

The J gene is TRBJ2-4, the V gene TRBV11-3; D gene unclear. The CDR3 runs 10 residues. Germline CDR1 and CDR2: SGHNT and YENEEA. V shed 4 bases and J shed 15 bases, with 10 bases lying between them. CDR3 amino acids: CASSSRCRYF. The DNA for the CDR3 is TGTGCCAGCAGCTCCCGGTGTCGGTACTTC.

The gene calls are TRBV20-1 and TRBJ1-2, with 8 bases fitting TRBD1. The CDR3 spans 14 residues. Germline V CDR1 and CDR2: DFQATT, SNEGSKA (reference sequence). After removal of 8 bases from V and 6 bases from J, the junction contained 14 bases not matched to a gene. The CDR3 region is CSSSPGTGRDGYTF. The CDR3 DNA reads TGCAGTTCATCTCCCGGGACAGGCCGGGATGGCTACACCTTC.

A single count supports this clonotype. The chain links TRBV20-1 to TRBJ2-2, with a weak D call TRBD1 (5 bases). V was cut by 3 bases and J by 9 bases, with 14 bases left in between. CDR1 and CDR2 (germline): DFQATT, SNEGSKA (reference sequence). CDR3 size: 13 residues. The CDR3 protein is CSASPAGRRELFF. In nucleotides, the CDR3 is TGCAGTGCTAGTCCGGCAGGGCGCAGGGAGCTGTTTTTT.

The chain employs TRBV20-1 and TRBJ2-1; 10 nucleotides line up with TRBD2. Per germline, CDR1 DFQATT and CDR2 SNEGSKA (reference sequence). V lost 1 base and J lost 0; bases outside the gene matches: 9. The CDR3 spans 18 residues. CDR3 DNA sequence: TGCAGTGCTAGAGCCGAAACTAGCGGGGTCCCCTCCTACAATGAGCAGTTCTTC. The encoded protein is CSARAETSGVPSYNEQFF.

The V call is TRBV4-1, the J call TRBJ2-6; D is ambiguous. The CDR3 runs to 14 residues. V was shortened by 1 base and J by 6 bases, with 7 bases between the two germline ends. Germline-derived CDR1 and CDR2 are MGHRA and YSYEKL. The CDR3 coding sequence is TGCGCCAGCAGCCAAGCCCCGCAGGCCAACGTCCTGACTTTC. Its protein product is CASSQAPQANVLTF.

The chain combines TRBV12-3 or TRBV12-4 with TRBJ1-2; the match to TRBD1 covers 7 bases. The CDR3 has 13 amino acids. Losses at the gene ends were 6 bases for V and 10 bases for J; bases not matched to a gene: 11. Here the CDR3 reads CASSETGEEAYTF. The CDR3 bases are TGTGCCAGCAGCGAAACAGGGGAAGAGGCCTACACCTTC.

This clonotype was detected only a few times. This chain uses TRBV21-1 with TRBJ2-3; TRBD2 is the table's D call, not checked against the DNA. TRBV21-1 is tagged as a pseudogene. The CDR3 is made up of 14 amino acids. The CDR3 reads CARLGGIGTDTQYF. The CDR3 DNA reads TGTGCCAGGCTAGGAGGCATTGGCACAGATACGCAGTATTTT.

The chain is built from TRBV7-9 and TRBJ2-1; D possibly matches TRBD1 or TRBD2 (5 bases each). Germline V gives CDR1 SEHNR, CDR2 FQNEAQ (reference sequence). The CDR3 runs 14 residues. Trimming removed 6 bases from V and 0 bases from J, with 9 bases in between. CDR3 in amino acids: CASRRDASYNEQFF. In nucleotides, the CDR3 is TGTGCCAGCAGAAGGGACGCCTCCTACAATGAGCAGTTCTTC. The full variable domain, rest sourced from reference TRBV7-9 and TRBJ2-1, is DTGVSQNPRHKITKRGQNVTFRCDPISEHNRLYWYRQTLGQGPEFLTYFQNEAQLEKSRLLSDRFSAERPKGSFSTLEIQRTEQGDSAMYLCASRRDASYNEQFFGPGTRLTVL.

The chain joins TRBV29-1 to TRBJ2-3; 8 bases agree with TRBD1. V was pared by 5 bases and J by 4 bases, with 8 bases of the junction left unmatched. Germline values: CDR1 SQVTM, CDR2 ANQGSEA. This CDR3 spans 14 amino acids. CDR3 coding DNA: TGCAGCGTTCGGACAGGGAACTATGCAGATACGCAGTATTTT. Its translation is CSVRTGNYADTQYF.

J is TRBJ2-3 and V is TRBV2; D unresolved. This CDR3 has 13 amino acids. The germline gives CDR1 SNHLY, CDR2 FYNNEI. Trimming took off 2 bases at V and 6 bases at J, with 9 bases between the two ends. The CDR3 region has the DNA TGTGCCAGCAGTGAAATTATCCTCGATACGCAGTATTTT. It is translated as CASSEIILDTQYF.

The rearrangement links TRBV7-2 to TRBJ1-5; a weak D match, TRBD1 (5 bases). The CDR3 is 15 residues long. Looked up from germline, CDR1 is SGHTA and CDR2 is FQGNSA. Trimming removed 0 bases from V and 5 bases from J, with 11 bases in between. CDR3 sequence reads: CASSLAPGLYQPQHF. The CDR3, as DNA: TGTGCCAGCAGCTTAGCTCCAGGGCTTTATCAGCCCCAGCATTTT.

This clonotype was detected a few times. The rearrangement uses TRBV25-1 and TRBJ2-1, with TRBD1 matching 8 bases. The CDR3 has 14 residues. The junction had 5 bases not matched to a gene; V was cut back by 6 bases and J by 4 bases. CDR1 is MGHDK and CDR2 is SYGVNS in the germline V gene. The CDR3 coding sequence is TGTGCCAGCAGCTCCCAGGGGGCATACAATGAGCAGTTCTTC. Translating it yields CASSSQGAYNEQFF.

V gene TRBV25-1 combines with J gene TRBJ2-4, with D uncertain. The J call may be wrong; the DNA end is better matched by TRBJ2-7. Per germline, CDR1 MGHDK and CDR2 SYGVNS. This CDR3 contains 14 residues. In nucleotides, the CDR3 is TGTGCCAGCAGTGGACTGAGACTCGGAAACGAGCAGTACTTC. Amino acid sequence: CASSGLRLGNEQYF.

V and J are TRBV7-2 and TRBJ2-6, with D uncertain. Per the germline V gene, CDR1 is SGHTA and CDR2 is FQGNSA. The V end was cut by 0 bases, the J end by 0 bases, with 6 bases between. The CDR3 contains 16 residues. The CDR3 DNA reads TGTGCCAGCAGCTTAGCGGCAGCCTCTGGGGCCAACGTCCTGACTTTC. Residues: CASSLAAASGANVLTF.

V usage is TRBV6-7 and J usage is TRBJ2-4; D possibly matches TRBD1 or TRBD2 (5 bases each). TRBV6-7 is designated an ORF whose function remains uncertain. Trimming removed 4 bases at V and 0 bases at J, with 16 bases between. CDR3 length: 17 residues. CDR3 DNA: TGTGCCAGCAGTTGGGGGTCCGCAGGACTAGCCAAAAACATTCAGTACTTC. It is translated as CASSWGSAGLAKNIQYF.

V and J are TRBV4-3 and TRBJ1-2, with a possible D match to TRBD1 (5 bases). Per the germline V gene, CDR1 is LGHNA and CDR2 is YSLEER. The V and J ends lost 3 bases and 7 bases respectively, with 24 bases between them. CDR3 size: 17 residues. This chain's CDR3 is CASSQSTPGATTSGYTF. Written as DNA, the CDR3 is TGCGCCAGCAGCCAGAGTACCCCCGGGGCCACAACGTCTGGCTACACCTTC.

The rearrangement links TRBV7-2 to TRBJ2-5; 7 nucleotides align to TRBD1. After removal of 3 bases from V and 6 bases from J, the junction contained 7 bases not matched to a gene. Germline V gene sequence: CDR1 SGHTA, CDR2 FQGNSA. The CDR3 length is 14 residues. The CDR3, as DNA: TGTGCCAGCAGCTTCCGACAGGGAAGACAGACCCAGTACTTC. Translation: CASSFRQGRQTQYF.

This chain connects TRBV18 to TRBJ1-5; 9 positions match TRBD1. V dropped 0 bases and J dropped 0; count of bases not matched to a gene: 3. The CDR3 consists of 17 residues. The germline CDR1 and CDR2 sequences are KGHSH and LQKENI. The CDR3 here is CASSPPGTGNSNQPQHF. The CDR3 DNA sequence: TGTGCCAGCTCACCACCAGGGACAGGGAATAGCAATCAGCCCCAGCATTTT.

This clonotype has a handful of counts. The chain carries TRBV4-2 and TRBJ2-5, with 10 bases matching TRBD2. The CDR3 length is 18 residues. Germline CDR1 LGHNA, CDR2 YNFKEQ. V was clipped by 4 bases and J by 4 bases; unmatched bases: 15. This CDR3 is CASSPRKLAGAGGETQYF. In DNA form, the CDR3 reads TGTGCCAGCAGCCCAAGGAAGCTAGCGGGGGCAGGAGGAGAGACCCAGTACTTC.

The chain employs TRBV10-3 and TRBJ1-2; the D gene is possibly TRBD1 (6 bases). V was pared by 5 bases and J by 8 bases, with 21 bases between. The CDR3 is made up of 15 amino acids. Germline V lookup: CDR1 ENHRY, CDR2 SYGVKD. CDR3 nucleotides: TGTGCCATCAGTTTTGGGACACGCTATCTCCCCGGCTACACCTTC. Encoded protein: CAISFGTRYLPGYTF.

The V call is TRBV30, the J call TRBJ2-5; TRBD2 matches at 7 bases. The CDR3 is 16 residues long. The germline CDR1 and CDR2 sequences are GTSNPN and SVGIG (reference sequence). The ends lost 3 bases at V and 1 base at J; junction bases unmatched: 11. The CDR3 protein is CAWRPLGGAVQETQYF. The CDR3 bases are TGTGCCTGGAGGCCCCTGGGAGGGGCGGTCCAAGAGACCCAGTACTTC.

This clonotype was counted a single time. The chain combines TRBV7-8 with TRBJ2-3; 7 positions match TRBD1. The V segment lost 5 bases and the J segment 6 bases; nucleotides outside the gene matches: 5. CDR1 is SGHVS and CDR2 is FQNEAQ in the germline V gene. The length of the CDR3 is 13 residues. The DNA for the CDR3 is TGTGCCAGCAGCGGACAGGTGAAGGATACGCAGTATTTT. This gives the protein CASSGQVKDTQYF.

In DNA form, the CDR3 reads TGCAGTGCTACCAACAGGGAGGTCCAGCATTTT. As protein: CSATNREVQHF. This sequence joins TRBV20-1 and TRBJ1-5, with a possible D match to TRBD1 (6 bases). The germline V gene has CDR1 DFQATT and CDR2 SNEGSKA (reference sequence). This CDR3 is built from 11 residues. Trimming stripped 4 bases from V and 12 bases from J, with 13 bases between.

The V gene is TRBV13, the J gene TRBJ2-1, with TRBD2 identical over 10 bases. This CDR3 contains 18 residues. Trimming cost V 5 bases and J 1 base; bases outside gene matches: 11. Germline-derived CDR1 and CDR2 are PRHDT and FYEKMQ (reference sequence). DNA for the CDR3: TGTGCCAGCAGCCTTAGGGCTAGCGGGGGCGAATCCTACAATGAGCAGTTCTTC. Translated, it gives CASSLRASGGESYNEQFF.